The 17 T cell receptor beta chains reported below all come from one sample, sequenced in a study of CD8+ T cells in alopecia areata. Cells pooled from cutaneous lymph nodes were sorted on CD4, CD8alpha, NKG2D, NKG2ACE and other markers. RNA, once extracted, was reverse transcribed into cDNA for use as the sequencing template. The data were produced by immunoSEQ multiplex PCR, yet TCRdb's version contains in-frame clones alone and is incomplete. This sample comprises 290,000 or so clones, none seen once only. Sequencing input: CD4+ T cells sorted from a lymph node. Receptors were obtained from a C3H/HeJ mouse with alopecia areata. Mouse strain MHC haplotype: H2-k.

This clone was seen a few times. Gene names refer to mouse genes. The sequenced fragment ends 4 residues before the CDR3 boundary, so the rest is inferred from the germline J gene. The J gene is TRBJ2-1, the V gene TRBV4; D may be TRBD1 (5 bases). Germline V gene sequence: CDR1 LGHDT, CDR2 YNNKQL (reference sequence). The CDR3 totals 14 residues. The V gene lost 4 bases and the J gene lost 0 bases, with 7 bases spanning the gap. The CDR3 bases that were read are TGTGCCAGCAGCTCCCAGGGTAACTATGCT. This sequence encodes CASSSQGNYA. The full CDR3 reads CASSSQGNYAEQFF.

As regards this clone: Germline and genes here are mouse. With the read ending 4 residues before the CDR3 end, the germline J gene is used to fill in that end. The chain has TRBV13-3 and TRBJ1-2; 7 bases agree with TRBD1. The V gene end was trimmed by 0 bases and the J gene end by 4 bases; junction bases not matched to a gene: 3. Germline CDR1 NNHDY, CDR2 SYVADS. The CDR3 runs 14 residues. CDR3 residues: CASSDAGGSSDYTF. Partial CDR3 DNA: TGTGCCAGCAGTGATGCAGGGGGAAGCTCC.

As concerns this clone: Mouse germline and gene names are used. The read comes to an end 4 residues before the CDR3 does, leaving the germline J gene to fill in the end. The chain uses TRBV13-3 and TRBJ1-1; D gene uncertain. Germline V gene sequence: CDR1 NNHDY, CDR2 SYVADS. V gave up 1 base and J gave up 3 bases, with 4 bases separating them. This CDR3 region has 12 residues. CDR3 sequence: CASSDTDTEVFF. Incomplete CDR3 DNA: TGTGCCAGCAGTGATACAGACACA.

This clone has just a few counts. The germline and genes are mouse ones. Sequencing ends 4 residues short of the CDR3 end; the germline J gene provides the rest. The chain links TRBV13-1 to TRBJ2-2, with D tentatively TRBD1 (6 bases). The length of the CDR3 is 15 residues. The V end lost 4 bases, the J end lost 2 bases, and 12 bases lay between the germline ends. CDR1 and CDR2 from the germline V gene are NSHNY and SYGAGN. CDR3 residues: CASSTGQGNTGQLYF. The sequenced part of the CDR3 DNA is TGTGCCAGCAGTACCGGGCAGGGGAACACCGGG.

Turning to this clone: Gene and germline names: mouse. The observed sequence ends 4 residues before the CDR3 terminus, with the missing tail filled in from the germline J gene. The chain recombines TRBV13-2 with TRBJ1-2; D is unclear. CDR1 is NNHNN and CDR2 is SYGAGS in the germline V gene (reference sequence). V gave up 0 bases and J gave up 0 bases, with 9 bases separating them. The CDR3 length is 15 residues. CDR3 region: CASGDGVLSNSDYTF. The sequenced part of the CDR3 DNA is TGTGCCAGCGGTGATGGGGTCCTATCAAACTCC.

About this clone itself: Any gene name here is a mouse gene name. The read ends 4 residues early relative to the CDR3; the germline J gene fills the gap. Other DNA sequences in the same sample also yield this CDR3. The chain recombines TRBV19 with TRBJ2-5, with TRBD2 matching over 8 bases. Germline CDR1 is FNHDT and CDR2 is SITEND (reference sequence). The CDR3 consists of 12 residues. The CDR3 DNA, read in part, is TGTGCCAGCACTGGGGGGACAGAC. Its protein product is CASTGGTD. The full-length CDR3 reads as CASTGGTDTQYF.

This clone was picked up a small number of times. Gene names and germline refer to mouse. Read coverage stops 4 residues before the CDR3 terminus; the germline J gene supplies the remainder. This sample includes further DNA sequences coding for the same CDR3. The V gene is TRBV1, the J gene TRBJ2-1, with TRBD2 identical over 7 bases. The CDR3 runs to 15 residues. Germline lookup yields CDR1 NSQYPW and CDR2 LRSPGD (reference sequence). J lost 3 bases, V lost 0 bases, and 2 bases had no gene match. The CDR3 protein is CTCSADWGSYAEQFF. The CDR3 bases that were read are TGCACCTGCAGTGCAGACTGGGGGTCCTATGCT.

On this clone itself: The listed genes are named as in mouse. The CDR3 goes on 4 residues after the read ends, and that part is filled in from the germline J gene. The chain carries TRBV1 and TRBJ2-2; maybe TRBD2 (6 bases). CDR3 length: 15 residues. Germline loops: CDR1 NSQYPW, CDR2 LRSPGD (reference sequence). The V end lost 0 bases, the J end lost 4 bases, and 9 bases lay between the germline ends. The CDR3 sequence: CTCSAENWVTGQLYF. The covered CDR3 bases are TGCACCTGCAGTGCAGAGAACTGGGTCACCGGG.

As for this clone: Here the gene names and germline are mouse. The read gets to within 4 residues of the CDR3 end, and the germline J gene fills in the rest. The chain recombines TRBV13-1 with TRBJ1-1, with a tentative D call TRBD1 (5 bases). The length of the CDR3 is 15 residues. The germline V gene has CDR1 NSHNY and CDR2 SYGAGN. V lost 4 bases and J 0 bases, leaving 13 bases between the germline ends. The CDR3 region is CASSTGGNANTEVFF. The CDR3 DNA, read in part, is TGTGCCAGCAGTACCGGGGGGAATGCAAACACA.

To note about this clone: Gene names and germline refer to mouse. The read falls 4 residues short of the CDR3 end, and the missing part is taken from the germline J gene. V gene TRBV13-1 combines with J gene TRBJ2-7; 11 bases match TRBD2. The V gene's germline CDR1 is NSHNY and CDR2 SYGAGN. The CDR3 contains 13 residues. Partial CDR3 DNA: TGTGCCAGCAGGCGGGACTGGGGGTAT. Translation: CASRRDWGY. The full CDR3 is CASRRDWGYEQYF.

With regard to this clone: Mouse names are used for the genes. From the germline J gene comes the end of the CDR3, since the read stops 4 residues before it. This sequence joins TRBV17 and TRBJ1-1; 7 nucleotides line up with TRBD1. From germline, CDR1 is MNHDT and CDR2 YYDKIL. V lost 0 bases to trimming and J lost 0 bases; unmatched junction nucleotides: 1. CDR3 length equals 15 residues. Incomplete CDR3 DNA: TGTGCTAGCAGTAGAGACAGGGGGTCAAACACA. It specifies CASSRDRGSNT. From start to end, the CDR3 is CASSRDRGSNTEVFF.

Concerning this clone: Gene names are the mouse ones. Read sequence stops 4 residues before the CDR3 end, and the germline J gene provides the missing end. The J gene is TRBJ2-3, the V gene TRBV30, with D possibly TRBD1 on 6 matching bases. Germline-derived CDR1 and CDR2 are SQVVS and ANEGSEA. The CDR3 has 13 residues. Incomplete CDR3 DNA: TGTAGTTCTAGAGAACAGGGAGAAGAA. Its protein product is CSSREQGEE. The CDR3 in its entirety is CSSREQGEETLYF.

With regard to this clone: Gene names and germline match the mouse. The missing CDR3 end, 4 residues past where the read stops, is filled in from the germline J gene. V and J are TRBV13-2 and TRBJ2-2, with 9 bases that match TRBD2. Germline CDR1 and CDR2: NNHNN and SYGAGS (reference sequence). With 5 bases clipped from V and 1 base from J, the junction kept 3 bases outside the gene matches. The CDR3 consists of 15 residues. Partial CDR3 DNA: TGTGCCAGCGGGACGGGACTGGGAAACACCGGG. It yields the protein CASGTGLGNTG. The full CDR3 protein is CASGTGLGNTGQLYF.

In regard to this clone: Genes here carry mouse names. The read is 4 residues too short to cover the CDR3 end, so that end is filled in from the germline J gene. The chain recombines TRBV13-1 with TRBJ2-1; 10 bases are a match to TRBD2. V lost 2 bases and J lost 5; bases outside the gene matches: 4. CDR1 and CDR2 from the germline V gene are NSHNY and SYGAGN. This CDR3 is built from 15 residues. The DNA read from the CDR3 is TGTGCCAGCAGTGAGACGACTGGGGGGAATGCT. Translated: CASSETTGGNA. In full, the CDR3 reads CASSETTGGNAEQFF.

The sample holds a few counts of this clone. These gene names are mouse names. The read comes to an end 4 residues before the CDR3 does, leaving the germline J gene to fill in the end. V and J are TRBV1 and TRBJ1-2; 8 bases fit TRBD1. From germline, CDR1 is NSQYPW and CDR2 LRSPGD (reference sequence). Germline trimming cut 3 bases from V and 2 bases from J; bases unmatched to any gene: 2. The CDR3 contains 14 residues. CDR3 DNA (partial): TGCACCTGCAGTGCTCCAGGGGGCAACTCC. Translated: CTCSAPGGNS. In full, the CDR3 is CTCSAPGGNSDYTF.

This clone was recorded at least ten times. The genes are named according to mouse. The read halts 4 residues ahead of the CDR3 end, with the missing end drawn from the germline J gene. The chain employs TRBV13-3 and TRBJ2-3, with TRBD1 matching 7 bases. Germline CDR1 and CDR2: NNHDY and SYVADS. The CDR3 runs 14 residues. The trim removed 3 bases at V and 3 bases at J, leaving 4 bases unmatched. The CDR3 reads CASSVTGRAETLYF. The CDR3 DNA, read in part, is TGTGCCAGCAGTGTGACAGGGAGAGCAGAA.

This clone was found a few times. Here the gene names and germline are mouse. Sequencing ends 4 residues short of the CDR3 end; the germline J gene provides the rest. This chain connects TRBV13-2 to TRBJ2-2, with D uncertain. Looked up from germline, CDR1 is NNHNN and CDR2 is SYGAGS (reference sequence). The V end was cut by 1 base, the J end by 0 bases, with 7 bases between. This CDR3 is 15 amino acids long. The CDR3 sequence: CASGDLLTNTGQLYF. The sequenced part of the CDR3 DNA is TGTGCCAGCGGTGATCTGCTGACAAACACCGGG.